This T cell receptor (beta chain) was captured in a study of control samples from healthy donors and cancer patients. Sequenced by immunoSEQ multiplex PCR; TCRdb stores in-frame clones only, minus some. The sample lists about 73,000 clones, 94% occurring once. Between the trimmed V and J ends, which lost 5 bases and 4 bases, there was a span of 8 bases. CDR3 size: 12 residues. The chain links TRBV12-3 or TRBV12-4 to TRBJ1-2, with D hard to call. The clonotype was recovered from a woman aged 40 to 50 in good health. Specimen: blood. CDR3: CASSPPGYGYTF. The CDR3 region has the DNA TGTGCCAGCAGTCCTCCCGGCTATGGCTACACCTTC.